This T cell receptor beta chain was retrieved from a study of T cells in Graves' hyperthyroidism and ophthalmopathy. This clonotype was counted at least ten times. The antigen remains undetermined. Points from the study as a whole: Most thyroid clonotypes expanded above 0.001 were also detected in blood.

It was RNA transcripts that yielded the amplified TCR beta CDR3 regions. A set of HTBI primers served as the primers for a first-round RT-PCR of the TCR CDR3. Via MiXCR, TCRdb re-called the multiplex PCR reads, giving one row per CDR3 protein. Among roughly 580,000 distinct CDR3 sequences listed, roughly 50% were seen once. Over 18 months, lack of ophthalmopathy progression marked Graves' hyperthyroidism as stable. Any patient presenting with uncontrolled infection, other autoimmune disease, pregnancy or lactation was left out. The CDR3 totals 14 residues. The junction had 3 bases not matched to a gene; V was cut back by 5 bases and J by 2 bases. Germline-derived CDR1 and CDR2 are LNHDA and SQIVND (reference sequence).

Sequenced: peripheral blood or thyroid tissue (not recorded which). The chain employs TRBV19 and TRBJ1-3, with 7 bases that match TRBD1. The sequence was obtained from a woman aged 18-30 years with Graves' hyperthyroidism. This chain's CDR3 is CASSPTGTGNTIYF. CDR3 nucleotides: TGTGCCAGTAGTCCGACAGGGACTGGAAACACCATATATTTT.